This TCR beta chain originates from a study of blood T cell repertoires in COVID-19. The overall study: Acute and convalescent COVID-19 samples came from the United States, Italy and Spain.

In the original analysis: The assay estimated nucleated cells by amplifying reference gene primers. Method: immunoSEQ multiplex PCR; TCRdb's copy keeps in-frame clones and lacks some. From that table come the V and J calls and clone size; the DNA was used to work out D and trimming. In the table there are some 90,000 clones, approximately 81% of which are singletons. V lost 5 bases to trimming and J lost 6 bases; unmatched junction nucleotides: 0. The CDR3 loop spans 13 amino acids. Looked up from germline, CDR1 is LNHDA and CDR2 is SQIVND (reference sequence). The clonotype was recovered from a man between 60 and 70 years old with acute or convalescent COVID-19. The chain uses TRBV19 and TRBJ2-2; 10 bases map to TRBD1. The sequencing input was peripheral blood. Here the CDR3 DNA reads TGTGCCAGTAGTGGACAGGGGGCCGGGGAGCTGTTTTTT. This encodes CASSGQGAGELFF.